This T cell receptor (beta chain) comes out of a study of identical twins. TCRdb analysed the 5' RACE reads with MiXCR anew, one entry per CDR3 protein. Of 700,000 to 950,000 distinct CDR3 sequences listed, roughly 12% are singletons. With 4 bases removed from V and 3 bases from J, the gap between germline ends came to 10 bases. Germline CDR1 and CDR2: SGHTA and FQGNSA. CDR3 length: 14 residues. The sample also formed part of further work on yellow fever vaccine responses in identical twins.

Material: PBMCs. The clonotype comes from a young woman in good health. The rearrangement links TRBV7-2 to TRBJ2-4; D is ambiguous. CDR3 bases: TGTGCCAGCAGCTACTTATTGGACAAAAACATTCAGTACTTC. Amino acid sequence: CASSYLLDKNIQYF.